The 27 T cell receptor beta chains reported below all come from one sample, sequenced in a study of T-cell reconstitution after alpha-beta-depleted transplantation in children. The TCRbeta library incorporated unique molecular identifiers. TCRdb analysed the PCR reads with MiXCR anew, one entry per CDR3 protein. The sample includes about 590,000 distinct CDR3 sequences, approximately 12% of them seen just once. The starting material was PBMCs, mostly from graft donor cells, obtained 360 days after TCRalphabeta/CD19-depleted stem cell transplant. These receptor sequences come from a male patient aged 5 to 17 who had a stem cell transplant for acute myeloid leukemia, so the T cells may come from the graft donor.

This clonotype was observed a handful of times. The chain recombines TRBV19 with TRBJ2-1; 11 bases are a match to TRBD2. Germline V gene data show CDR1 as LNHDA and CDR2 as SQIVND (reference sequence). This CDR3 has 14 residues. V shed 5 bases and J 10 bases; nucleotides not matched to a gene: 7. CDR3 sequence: CASSVAGGPTEQFF. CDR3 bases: TGTGCCAGTAGTGTAGCGGGAGGGCCTACGGAGCAGTTCTTC.

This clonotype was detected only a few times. CDR3 loop: CSVEDTSRAGETQYF. The CDR3 DNA is TGCAGCGTTGAAGATACGTCCAGGGCTGGGGAGACCCAGTACTTC. The chain is built from TRBV29-1 and TRBJ2-5; weak D call: TRBD1 (5 bases). The V end was cut by 0 bases, the J end by 5 bases, with 16 bases between. The V gene's germline CDR1 is SQVTM and CDR2 ANQGSEA. The CDR3 sequence is 15 residues long.

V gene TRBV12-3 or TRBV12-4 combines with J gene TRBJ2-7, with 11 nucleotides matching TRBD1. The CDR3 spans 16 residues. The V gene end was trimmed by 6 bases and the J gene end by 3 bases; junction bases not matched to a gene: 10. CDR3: CASSPSGQGVDYEQYF. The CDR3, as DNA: TGTGCCAGCAGCCCATCGGGACAGGGGGTTGACTACGAGCAGTACTTC.

The CDR3 sequence is CASSPHLGLAGGTQETQYF. CDR3 nucleotides: TGTGCCAGCAGCCCACACCTCGGACTAGCGGGAGGCACTCAAGAGACCCAGTACTTC. The chain is built from TRBV11-1 and TRBJ2-5; 14 nucleotides match TRBD2. Germline CDR1 is SGHAT and CDR2 is FQDESV (reference sequence). The CDR3 is 19 residues long. V lost 5 bases to trimming and J lost 2 bases; unmatched junction nucleotides: 13.

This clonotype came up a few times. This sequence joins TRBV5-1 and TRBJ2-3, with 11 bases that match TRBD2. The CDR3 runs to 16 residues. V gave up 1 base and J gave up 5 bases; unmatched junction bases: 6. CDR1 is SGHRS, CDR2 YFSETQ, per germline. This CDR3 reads CASSLSLAGELDTQYF. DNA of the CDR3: TGCGCCAGCAGCTTGTCACTAGCGGGAGAGTTAGATACGCAGTATTTT.

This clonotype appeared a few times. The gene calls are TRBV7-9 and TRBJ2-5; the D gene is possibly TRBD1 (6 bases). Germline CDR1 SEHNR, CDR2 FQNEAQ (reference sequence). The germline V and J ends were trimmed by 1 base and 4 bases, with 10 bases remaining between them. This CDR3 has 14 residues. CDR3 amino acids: CASSLEPGVETQYF. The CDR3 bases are TGTGCCAGCAGCTTAGAACCAGGGGTAGAGACCCAGTACTTC.

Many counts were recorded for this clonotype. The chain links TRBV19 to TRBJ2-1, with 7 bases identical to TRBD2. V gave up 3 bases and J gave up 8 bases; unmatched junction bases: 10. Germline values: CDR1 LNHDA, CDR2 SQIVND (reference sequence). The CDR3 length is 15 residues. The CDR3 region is CASSIAGGGPYEQFF. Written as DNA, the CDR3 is TGTGCCAGTAGTATCGCCGGGGGAGGGCCTTATGAGCAGTTCTTC.

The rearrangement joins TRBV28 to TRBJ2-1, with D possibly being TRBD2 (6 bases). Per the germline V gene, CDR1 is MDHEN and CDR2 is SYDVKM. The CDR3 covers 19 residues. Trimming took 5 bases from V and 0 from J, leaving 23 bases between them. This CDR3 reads CASSDHGWDSLSSYNEQFF. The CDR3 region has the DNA TGTGCCAGCAGTGACCACGGGTGGGACTCGCTGAGCTCCTACAATGAGCAGTTCTTC.

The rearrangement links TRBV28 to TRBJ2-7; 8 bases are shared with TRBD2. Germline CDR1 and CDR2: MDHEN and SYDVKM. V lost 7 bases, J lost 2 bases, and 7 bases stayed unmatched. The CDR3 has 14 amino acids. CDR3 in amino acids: CASTSGGEAYEQYF. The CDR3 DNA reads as TGTGCCAGCACGTCGGGAGGGGAGGCCTACGAGCAGTACTTC.

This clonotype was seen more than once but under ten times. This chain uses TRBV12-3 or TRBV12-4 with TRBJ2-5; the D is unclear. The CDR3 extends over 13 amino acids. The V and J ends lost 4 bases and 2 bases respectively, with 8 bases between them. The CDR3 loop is CASSWWRQETQYF. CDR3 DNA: TGTGCCAGCAGTTGGTGGCGTCAAGAGACCCAGTACTTC.

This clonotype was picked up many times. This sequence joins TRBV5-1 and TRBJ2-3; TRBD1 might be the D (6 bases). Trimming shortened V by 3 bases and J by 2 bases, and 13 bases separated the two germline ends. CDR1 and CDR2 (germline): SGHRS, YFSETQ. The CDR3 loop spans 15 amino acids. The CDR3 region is CASSWRQAITDTQYF. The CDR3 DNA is TGCGCCAGCAGCTGGCGACAGGCAATCACAGATACGCAGTATTTT. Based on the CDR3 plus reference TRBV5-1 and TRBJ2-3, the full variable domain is KAGVTQTPRYLIKTRGQQVTLSCSPISGHRSVSWYQQTPGQGLQFLFEYFSETQRNKGNFPGRFSGRQFSNSRSEMNVSTLELGDSALYLCASSWRQAITDTQYFGPGTRLTVL.

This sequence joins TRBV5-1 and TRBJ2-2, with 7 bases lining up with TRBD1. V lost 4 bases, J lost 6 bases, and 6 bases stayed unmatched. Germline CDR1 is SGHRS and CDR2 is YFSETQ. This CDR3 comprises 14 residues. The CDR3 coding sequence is TGCGCCAGCAGCCGCGGACAGGTAGCCGGGGAGCTGTTTTTT. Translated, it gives CASSRGQVAGELFF.

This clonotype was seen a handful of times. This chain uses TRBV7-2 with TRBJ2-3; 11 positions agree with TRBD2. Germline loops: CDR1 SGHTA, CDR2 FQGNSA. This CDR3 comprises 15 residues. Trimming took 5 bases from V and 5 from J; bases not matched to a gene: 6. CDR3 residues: CASSTSSGRKDTQYF. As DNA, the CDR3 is TGTGCCAGCAGCACGTCTAGCGGGAGGAAAGATACGCAGTATTTT.

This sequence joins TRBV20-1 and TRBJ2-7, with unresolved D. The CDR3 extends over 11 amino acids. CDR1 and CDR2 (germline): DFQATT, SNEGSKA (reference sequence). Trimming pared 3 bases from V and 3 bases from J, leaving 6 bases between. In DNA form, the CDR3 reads TGCAGTGCTAGGGGGAACTACGAGCAGTACTTC. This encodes CSARGNYEQYF.

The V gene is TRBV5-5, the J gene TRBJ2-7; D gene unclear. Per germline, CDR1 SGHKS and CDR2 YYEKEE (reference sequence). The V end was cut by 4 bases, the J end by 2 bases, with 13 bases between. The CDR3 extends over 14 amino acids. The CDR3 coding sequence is TGTGCCAGCAGCACCATAACAGATACCTACGAGCAGTACTTC. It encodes CASSTITDTYEQYF.

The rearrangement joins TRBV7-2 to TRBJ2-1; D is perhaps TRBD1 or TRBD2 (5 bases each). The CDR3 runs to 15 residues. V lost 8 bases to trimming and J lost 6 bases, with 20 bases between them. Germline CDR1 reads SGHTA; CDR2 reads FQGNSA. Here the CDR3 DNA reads TGTGCCAGCGCCGAGACCGGGACGGGCGCCAATGAGCAGTTCTTC. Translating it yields CASAETGTGANEQFF.

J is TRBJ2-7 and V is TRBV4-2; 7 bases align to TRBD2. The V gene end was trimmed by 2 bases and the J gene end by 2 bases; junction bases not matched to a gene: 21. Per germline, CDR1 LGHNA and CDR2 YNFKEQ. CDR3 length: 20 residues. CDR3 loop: CASSQSLPVGEGPATYEQYF. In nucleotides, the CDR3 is TGTGCCAGCAGCCAATCGCTGCCTGTGGGGGAGGGCCCCGCAACCTACGAGCAGTACTTC.

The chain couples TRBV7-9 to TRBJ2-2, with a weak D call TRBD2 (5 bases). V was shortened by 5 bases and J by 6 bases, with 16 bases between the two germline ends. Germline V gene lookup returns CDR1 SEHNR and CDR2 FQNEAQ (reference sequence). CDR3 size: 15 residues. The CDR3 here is CASSNPGTNPGELFF. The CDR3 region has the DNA TGTGCCAGCAGCAACCCGGGAACAAATCCCGGGGAGCTGTTTTTT.

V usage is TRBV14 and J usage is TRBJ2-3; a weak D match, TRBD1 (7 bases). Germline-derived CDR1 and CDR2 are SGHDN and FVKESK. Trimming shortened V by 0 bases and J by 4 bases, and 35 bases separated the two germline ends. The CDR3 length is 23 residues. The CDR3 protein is CASSQDFVHGAGGLAGPADTQYF. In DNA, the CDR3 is TGTGCCAGCAGCCAAGATTTCGTTCATGGGGCAGGGGGGTTGGCGGGACCCGCAGATACGCAGTATTTT.

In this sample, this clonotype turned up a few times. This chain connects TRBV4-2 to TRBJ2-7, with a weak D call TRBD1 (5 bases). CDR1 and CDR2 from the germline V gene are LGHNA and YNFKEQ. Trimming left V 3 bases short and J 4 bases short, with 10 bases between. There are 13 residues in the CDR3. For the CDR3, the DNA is TGTGCCAGCAGCCACAGGGATCTATACGAGCAGTACTTC. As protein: CASSHRDLYEQYF.

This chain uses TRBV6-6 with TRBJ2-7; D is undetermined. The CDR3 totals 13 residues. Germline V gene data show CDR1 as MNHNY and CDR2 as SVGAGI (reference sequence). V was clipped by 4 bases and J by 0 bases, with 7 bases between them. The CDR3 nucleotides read TGTGCCAGCAGTTCTTTCATCTCCTACGAGCAGTACTTC. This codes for CASSSFISYEQYF.

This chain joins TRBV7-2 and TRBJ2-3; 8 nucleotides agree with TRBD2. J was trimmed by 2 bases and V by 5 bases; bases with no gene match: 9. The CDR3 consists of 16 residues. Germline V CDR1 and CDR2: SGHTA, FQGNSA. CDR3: CASSTPGGSPTDTQYF. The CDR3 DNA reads TGTGCCAGCAGCACGCCGGGGGGGAGCCCCACAGATACGCAGTATTTT.

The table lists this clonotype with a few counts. CDR3 sequence reads: CASSLFRANTGELFF. The CDR3 region has the DNA TGTGCCAGCAGTTTATTCAGGGCGAACACCGGGGAGCTGTTTTTT. The chain recombines TRBV28 with TRBJ2-2, with D possibly matching TRBD1 (5 bases). In germline, CDR1 is MDHEN, CDR2 SYDVKM. V was shortened by 1 base and J by 0 bases, with 6 bases between the two germline ends. This CDR3 spans 15 amino acids.

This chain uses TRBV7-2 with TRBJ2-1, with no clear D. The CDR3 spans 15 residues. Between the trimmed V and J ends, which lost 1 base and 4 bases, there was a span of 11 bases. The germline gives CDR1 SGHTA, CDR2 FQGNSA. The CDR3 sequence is CASSLVFNVYNEQFF. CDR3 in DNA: TGTGCCAGCAGCTTAGTTTTTAACGTGTACAATGAGCAGTTCTTC.

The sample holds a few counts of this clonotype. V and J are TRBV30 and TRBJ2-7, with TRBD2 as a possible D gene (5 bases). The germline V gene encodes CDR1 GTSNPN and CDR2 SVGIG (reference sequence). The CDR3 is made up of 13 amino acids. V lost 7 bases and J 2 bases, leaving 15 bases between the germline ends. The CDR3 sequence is CAYELGGTYEQYF. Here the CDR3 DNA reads TGTGCCTACGAACTAGGCGGTACCTACGAGCAGTACTTC.

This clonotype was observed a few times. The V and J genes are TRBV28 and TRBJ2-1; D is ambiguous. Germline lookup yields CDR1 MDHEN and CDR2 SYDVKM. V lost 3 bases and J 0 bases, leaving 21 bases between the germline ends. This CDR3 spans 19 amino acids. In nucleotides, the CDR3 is TGTGCCAGCAGTTTTTATCCTGGGTCAGGCGCGAGCTCCTACAATGAGCAGTTCTTC. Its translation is CASSFYPGSGASSYNEQFF.

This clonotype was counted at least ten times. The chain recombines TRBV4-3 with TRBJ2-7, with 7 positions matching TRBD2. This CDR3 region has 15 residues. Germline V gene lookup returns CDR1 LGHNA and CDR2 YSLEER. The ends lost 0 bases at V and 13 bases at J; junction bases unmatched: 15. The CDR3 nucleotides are TGCGCCAGCAGCCAAGATATTTCGGTTGGGGACTACAAATACTTC. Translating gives CASSQDISVGDYKYF.